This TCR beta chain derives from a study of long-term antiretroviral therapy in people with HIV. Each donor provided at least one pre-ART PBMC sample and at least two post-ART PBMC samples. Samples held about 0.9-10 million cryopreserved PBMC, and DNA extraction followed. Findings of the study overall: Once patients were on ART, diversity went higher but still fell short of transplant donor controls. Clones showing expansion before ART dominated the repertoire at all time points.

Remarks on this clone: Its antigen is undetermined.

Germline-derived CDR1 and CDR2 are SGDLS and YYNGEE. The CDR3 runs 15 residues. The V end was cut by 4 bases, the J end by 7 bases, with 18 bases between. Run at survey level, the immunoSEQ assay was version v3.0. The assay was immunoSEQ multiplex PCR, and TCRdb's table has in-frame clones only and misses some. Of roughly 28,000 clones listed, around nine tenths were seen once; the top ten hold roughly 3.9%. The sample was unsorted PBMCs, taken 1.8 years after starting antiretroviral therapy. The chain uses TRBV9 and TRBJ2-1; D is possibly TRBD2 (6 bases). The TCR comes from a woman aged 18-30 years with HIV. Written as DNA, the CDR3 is TGTGCCAGCAGCCCCCGGGAGACTAATTTGAATGAGCAGTTCTTC. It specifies CASSPRETNLNEQFF.